This TCR beta chain was recovered during a study of blood T cell repertoires in COVID-19. Study information: Sources were T cells, B-cell-depleted T cells, or PBMCs; the material itself was cDNA or gDNA.

Germline values: CDR1 MNHNS, CDR2 SASEGT. The CDR3 totals 17 residues. V shed 3 bases and J 7 bases; nucleotides not matched to a gene: 13. In the original workflow: Counts of nucleated cells, estimated from reference gene primer amplification, were obtained. Profiled with immunoSEQ multiplex PCR; TCRdb holds only in-frame clones, not every one. V, J and clone size are those of that table, while D and trimming were read from the DNA. The table includes about 180,000 clones, about 91% detected once. This chain connects TRBV6-1 to TRBJ2-3, with 10 bases aligning to TRBD1. This sequence originates from a woman in her twenties or thirties with acute or convalescent COVID-19. Sample: peripheral blood. The CDR3 DNA reads as TGTGCCAGCAGTGAGGGCGACAGGGGGCGGGTGAGGTATACGCAGTATTTT. This sequence encodes CASSEGDRGRVRYTQYF.